The sequence of this T cell receptor beta chain was determined in a study of shared clonotypes between healthy human individuals. Trimming stripped 4 bases from V and 2 bases from J, with 17 bases between. CDR1 MNHEY and CDR2 SMNVEV come from the germline V gene (reference sequence). The CDR3 runs to 17 residues. TCRdb's copy holds only in-frame clones and misses some; the assay was immunoSEQ multiplex PCR. Of about 2 million clones listed, over 85% were seen once; the top ten hold 0.9% to 1.4%. CD45RO-negative cells were positively selected for CCR7, leaving out terminally differentiated effector memory CD45RA+ cells. This clone came up once. Its antigen remains unknown. General study results and limits: Generation probabilities of non-shared clonotypes were lower (relative to those shared by all four donors).

The rearrangement uses TRBV27 and TRBJ1-4, with a possible D match to TRBD1 (5 bases). The sequence came from a man younger than 30 in good health. Sequencing input: naive CD8+ T cells sorted from blood. CDR3 nucleotide sequence: TGTGCCAGCAGTTATTTATTTCCTGGGGGGACTAATGAAAAACTGTTTTTT. Its translation: CASSYLFPGGTNEKLFF.